The TCR beta chain described here comes from a study of T cells after yellow fever vaccination. The CDR3 has 12 residues. One entry per CDR3 protein, called by TCRdb with MiXCR from the 5' RACE reads. Among more than 65,000 distinct CDR3 sequences listed, about an eighth were seen once. Worth noting for this clonotype: The germline gene is not matched at one end of the junction; a read error may be the cause.

Study-level findings and limits: Relatively few clonotypes were ones that appeared in both CD4 and CD8 compartments.

This sample comprised CD8+ T cells not binding an NS4B(214-222) dextramer, sorted from PBMCs, obtained about 20 days after the first yellow fever vaccination. The chain recombines TRBV12-3 or TRBV12-4 with TRBJ1-4; D not resolved. This TCR derives from a man aged 18 to 30 who received the YFV17D yellow fever vaccine. DNA for the CDR3: TGTGCCAGCAGTGCAACTACTGAAAAACTGTTTTTT. Protein: CASSATTEKLFF.